This TCR beta chain was recorded in a study of blood T cell repertoires in COVID-19. Only in-frame clones appear in the TCRdb table, and some are missing; sequencing was by immunoSEQ multiplex PCR. The profile shows about 72,000 clones, 82% of them singletons. V was trimmed by 5 bases and J by 5 bases, leaving 12 bases between them. This CDR3 has 13 amino acids. Sequenced material: peripheral blood. The chain links TRBV12-3 or TRBV12-4 to TRBJ1-2; no firm D call. The TCR comes from a human donor in a cohort sampled during active COVID-19. CDR3 region: CASSLRQGYGYTF. DNA of the CDR3: TGTGCCAGCAGTCTCCGACAAGGATATGGCTACACCTTC.